This T cell receptor beta chain was identified during a study of blood T cell repertoires in COVID-19. Study context: The samples span acute and convalescent COVID-19 from the United States, Italy and Spain. PBMCs, B-cell-depleted T cells, or T cells provided the cDNA or gDNA that made up the material.

This CDR3 contains 14 residues. From germline, CDR1 is SQVTM and CDR2 ANQGSEA. With V trimmed by 6 bases and J by 4 bases, 9 bases remained unmatched. The method was immunoSEQ multiplex PCR; TCRdb's version includes in-frame clones alone and lacks a portion of them. The data show 150,000 or so clones, roughly 89% seen once. The sequence was obtained from a woman in her 50s with acute or convalescent COVID-19. Sequencing was done on a sample of peripheral blood. The chain links TRBV29-1 to TRBJ1-1; 9 nucleotides match TRBD1. CDR3 protein: CSVNRGLMSTEAFF. The CDR3 bases are TGCAGCGTCAACAGGGGGCTTATGAGCACTGAAGCTTTCTTT.